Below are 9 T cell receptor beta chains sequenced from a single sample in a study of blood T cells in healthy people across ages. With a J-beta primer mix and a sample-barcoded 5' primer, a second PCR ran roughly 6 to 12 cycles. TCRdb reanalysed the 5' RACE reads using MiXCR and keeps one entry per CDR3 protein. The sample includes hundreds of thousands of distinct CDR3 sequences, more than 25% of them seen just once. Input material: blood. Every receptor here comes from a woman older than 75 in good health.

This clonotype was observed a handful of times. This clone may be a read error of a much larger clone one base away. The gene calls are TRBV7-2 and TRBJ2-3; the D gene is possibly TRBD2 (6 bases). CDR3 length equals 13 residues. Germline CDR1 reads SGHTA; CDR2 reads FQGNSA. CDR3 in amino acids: CVSSIVGGDTQYF. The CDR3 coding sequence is TGTGTCAGCAGCATCGTGGGGGGAGATACGCAGTATTTT.

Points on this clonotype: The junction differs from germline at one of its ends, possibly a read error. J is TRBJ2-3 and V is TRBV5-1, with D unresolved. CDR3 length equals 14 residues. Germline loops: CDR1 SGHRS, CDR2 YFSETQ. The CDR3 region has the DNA TGCGTCAGCAGCTTGCGGCTAGTCGGAGATACGCAGTATTTT. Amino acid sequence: CVSSLRLVGDTQYF.

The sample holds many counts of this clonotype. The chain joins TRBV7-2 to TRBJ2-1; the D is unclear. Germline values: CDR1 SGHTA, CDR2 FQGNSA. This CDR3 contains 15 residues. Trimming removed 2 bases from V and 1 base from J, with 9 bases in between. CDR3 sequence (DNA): TGTGCCAGCAGCTTATTGGCAGCTTCCTACAATGAGCAGTTCTTC. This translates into CASSLLAASYNEQFF.

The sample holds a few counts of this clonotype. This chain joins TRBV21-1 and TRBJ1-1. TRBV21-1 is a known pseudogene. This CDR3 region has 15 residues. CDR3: CASSHKQGMNTEAFF. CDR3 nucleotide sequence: TGTGCCAGCAGCCACAAACAAGGGATGAACACTGAAGCTTTCTTT.

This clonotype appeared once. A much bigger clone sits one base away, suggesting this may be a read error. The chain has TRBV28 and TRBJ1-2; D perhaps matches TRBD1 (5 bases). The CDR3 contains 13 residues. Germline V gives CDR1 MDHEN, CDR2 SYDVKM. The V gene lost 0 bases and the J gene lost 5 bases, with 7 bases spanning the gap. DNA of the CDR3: TGTGCCAGCAGTTTATGGGACAAGTATGGCTACACCTTC. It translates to CASSLWDKYGYTF.

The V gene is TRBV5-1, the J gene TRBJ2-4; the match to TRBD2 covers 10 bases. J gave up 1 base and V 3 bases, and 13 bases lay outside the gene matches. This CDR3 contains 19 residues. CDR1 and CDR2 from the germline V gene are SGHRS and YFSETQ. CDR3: CASSSPLAGAPGAKNIQYF. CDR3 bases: TGCGCCAGCAGCTCGCCGCTAGCGGGGGCCCCCGGGGCCAAAAACATTCAGTACTTC.

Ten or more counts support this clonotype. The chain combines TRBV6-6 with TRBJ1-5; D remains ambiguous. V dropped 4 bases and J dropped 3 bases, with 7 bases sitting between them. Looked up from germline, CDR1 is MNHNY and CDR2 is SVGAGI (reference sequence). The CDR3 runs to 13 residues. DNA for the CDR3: TGTGCCAGCAGTTCACAGCCCAATCAGCCCCAGCATTTT. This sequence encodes CASSSQPNQPQHF.

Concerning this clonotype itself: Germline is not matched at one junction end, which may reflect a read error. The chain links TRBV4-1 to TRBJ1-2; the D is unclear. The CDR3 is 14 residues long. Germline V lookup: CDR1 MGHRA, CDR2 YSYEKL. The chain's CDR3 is CASSPPGEGRGHTF. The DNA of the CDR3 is TGCGCCAGCAGCCCCCCAGGTGAGGGTCGTGGCCACACCTTC.

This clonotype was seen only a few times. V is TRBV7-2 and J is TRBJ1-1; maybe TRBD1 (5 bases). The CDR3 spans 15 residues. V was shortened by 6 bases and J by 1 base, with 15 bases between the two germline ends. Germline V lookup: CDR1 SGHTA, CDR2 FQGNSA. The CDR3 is CASSQAWGRNTEAFF. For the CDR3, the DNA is TGTGCCAGCAGTCAGGCGTGGGGGAGGAACACTGAAGCTTTCTTT.